This T cell receptor beta chain comes out of a study of identical twins. Study-wide findings and caveats: There were fewer insertions in abundant cord blood beta clonotypes, but memory repertoires showed no such pattern.

This clonotype showed up many times. Antigen unknown. Trimming cost V 1 base and J 2 bases, with 6 bases left between them. The CDR3 spans 14 residues. Germline CDR1 and CDR2: SEHNR and FQNEAQ (reference sequence). From the 5' RACE reads, TCRdb called clonotypes with MiXCR, one entry per CDR3 protein. The table shows approximately 620,000 distinct CDR3 sequences, with less than 10% occurring only once. Among all donors, each was a healthy Caucasian. The sample was also reused in another study, on yellow fever vaccine responses in identical twins.

This receptor was obtained from a woman aged 18 to 35 in good health. Input material: PBMCs. The rearrangement links TRBV7-9 to TRBJ2-1, with unresolved D. CDR3 DNA: TGTGCCAGCAGCTTAGTGGCAGCCTACAATGAGCAGTTCTTC. Residues: CASSLVAAYNEQFF.